These 21 T cell receptor beta chains were sequenced from one sample in a study of blood T cell repertoires in COVID-19. Measured with immunoSEQ multiplex PCR; TCRdb has only the in-frame clones, and not every one. The repertoire consists of under 15,000 clones, with over 55% occurring once and the leading ten covering approximately 6%. Sequencing input: peripheral blood. The receptors derive from a man between 60 and 75 years old with COVID-19, enrolled during active disease.

The V gene is TRBV27, the J gene TRBJ2-1; maybe TRBD1 (5 bases). Germline CDR1 reads MNHEY; CDR2 reads SMNVEV (reference sequence). V lost 6 bases and J 7 bases, leaving 13 bases between the germline ends. CDR3 length: 13 residues. The CDR3 bases are TGTGCCAGCAGCCCATCGGCAGGGAATGAGCAGTTCTTC. Amino acids: CASSPSAGNEQFF.

This chain joins TRBV27 and TRBJ1-4, with D uncertain. Germline CDR1 is MNHEY and CDR2 is SMNVEV (reference sequence). V gave up 5 bases and J gave up 8 bases, with 30 bases separating them. The CDR3 runs to 19 residues. CDR3 sequence: CASSPYPASPTAIGEKLFF. The CDR3 DNA reads as TGTGCCAGCAGTCCATACCCCGCCTCCCCGACGGCGATCGGGGAAAAACTGTTTTTT. Complete variable domain (other parts from reference TRBV27 and TRBJ1-4): EAQVTQNPRYLITVTGKKLTVTCSQNMNHEYMSWYRQDPGLGLRQIYYSMNVEVTDKGDVPEGYKVSRKEKRNFPLILESPSPNQTSLYFCASSPYPASPTAIGEKLFFGSGTQLSVL.

The V call is TRBV3-1 (or the pseudogene TRBV3-2), the J call TRBJ1-3; D uncertain. The germline gives CDR1 LGHDT, CDR2 YNNKEL (reference sequence). The CDR3 consists of 15 residues. Between the trimmed V and J ends, which lost 2 bases and 2 bases, there was a span of 10 bases. The CDR3 spells CASSQSRQAGNTIYF. Here the CDR3 DNA reads TGTGCCAGCAGCCAATCAAGACAAGCTGGAAACACCATATATTTT.

This rearrangement joins TRBV5-6 to TRBJ2-7; TRBD2 matches at 16 bases. With V trimmed by 2 bases and J by 6 bases, 2 bases remained unmatched. Germline values: CDR1 SGHDT, CDR2 YYEEEE. This CDR3 has 15 residues. In DNA form, the CDR3 reads TGTGCCAGCAGCTTAGGGACTAGCGGGAGGGGCGAGCAGTACGTC. Protein: CASSLGTSGRGEQYV.

The J gene is TRBJ2-4, the V gene TRBV7-2, with a possible D match to TRBD2 (6 bases). This CDR3 spans 15 amino acids. The V gene's germline CDR1 is SGHTA and CDR2 FQGNSA. V was pared by 4 bases and J by 3 bases, with 13 bases between. CDR3 nucleotides: TGTGCCAGCAGCTATCAGCGGGTCGTCAAAAACATTCAGTACTTC. Protein product: CASSYQRVVKNIQYF.

A few counts support this clone. The genes are TRBV5-4 and TRBJ1-6, with 8 positions matching TRBD1. Germline V CDR1 and CDR2: SGHNT, YYREEE (reference sequence). Trimming removed 0 bases from V and 6 bases from J; junction bases left unmatched: 2. The CDR3 consists of 15 residues. The CDR3 is CASSLAGTGNSPLHF. CDR3 bases: TGTGCCAGCAGCTTGGCCGGGACAGGTAATTCACCCCTCCACTTT.

This clone was seen a few times. The chain joins TRBV5-4 to TRBJ2-3; 11 bases are shared with TRBD2. Germline assignment: CDR1 SGHNT and CDR2 YYREEE (reference sequence). The CDR3 spans 16 residues. V shed 3 bases and J 2 bases; nucleotides not matched to a gene: 5. The DNA for the CDR3 is TGTGCCAGCAGCTCCCGACTAGCGGGGACCACAGATACGCAGTATTTT. Translation: CASSSRLAGTTDTQYF.

The chain employs TRBV28 and TRBJ1-6, with D possibly matching TRBD1 (5 bases). The length of the CDR3 is 17 residues. Germline lookup yields CDR1 MDHEN and CDR2 SYDVKM. Trimming left V 7 bases short and J 0 bases short, with 16 bases between. The chain's CDR3 is CASITATVSSYNSPLHF. The CDR3 region has the DNA TGTGCCAGCATTACAGCGACAGTAAGCTCCTATAATTCACCCCTCCACTTT.

This clone was seen only a few times. The V and J genes are TRBV28 and TRBJ1-1; no reliable D call. Trimming cost V 3 bases and J 3 bases, with 17 bases left between them. Germline assignment: CDR1 MDHEN and CDR2 SYDVKM. This CDR3 is 16 amino acids long. Here the CDR3 DNA reads TGTGCCAGCAGTTTCCTTTTGCGGGGTGTACACACTGAAGCTTTCTTT. It yields the protein CASSFLLRGVHTEAFF.

The chain carries TRBV12-1 and TRBJ2-3; TRBD2 was called by the table and not checked on the DNA. TRBV12-1 is assigned pseudogene status. CDR3 length: 19 amino acids. The chain's CDR3 is CASSFASPPSRLTTDTQYF. The CDR3 DNA sequence: TGTGCCAGCAGCTTTGCCAGCCCCCCTAGCCGCCTCACCACAGATACGCAGTATTTT.

V gene TRBV9 combines with J gene TRBJ1-1; D unclear. Trimming removed 0 bases at V and 1 base at J, with 10 bases between. Germline lookup yields CDR1 SGDLS and CDR2 YYNGEE. This CDR3 is built from 15 residues. CDR3 in amino acids: CASSVGGGRNTEAFF. For the CDR3, the DNA is TGTGCCAGCAGCGTAGGGGGAGGGCGGAACACTGAAGCTTTCTTT.

The rearrangement joins TRBV28 to TRBJ1-6; the D gene is possibly TRBD1 (5 bases). Germline CDR1 reads MDHEN; CDR2 reads SYDVKM. The CDR3 spans 12 residues. V lost 8 bases and J 8 bases, leaving 10 bases between the germline ends. CDR3 protein: CASGLQDSPLHF. The CDR3 DNA is TGTGCCAGCGGACTACAGGATTCACCCCTCCACTTT.

CDR3 sequence (DNA): TGTGCCAGCAGCTCCCAGGACAGGGCAAACACCGGGGAGCTGTTTTTT. This translates into CASSSQDRANTGELFF. The rearrangement links TRBV9 to TRBJ2-2; 8 nucleotides match TRBD1. The CDR3 spans 16 residues. Losses at the gene ends were 4 bases for V and 2 bases for J; bases not matched to a gene: 7. Per the germline V gene, CDR1 is SGDLS and CDR2 is YYNGEE. The whole variable domain, remainder taken from reference TRBV9 and TRBJ2-2, is DSGVTQTPKHLITATGQRVTLRCSPRSGDLSVYWYQQSLDQGLQFLIQYYNGEERAKGNILERFSAQQFPDLHSELNLSSLELGDSALYFCASSSQDRANTGELFFGEGSRLTVL.

This chain joins TRBV27 and TRBJ1-2, with TRBD1 identical over 7 bases. The V gene end was trimmed by 2 bases and the J gene end by 5 bases; junction bases not matched to a gene: 5. Germline V lookup: CDR1 MNHEY, CDR2 SMNVEV (reference sequence). The CDR3 is 14 amino acids. CDR3 sequence: CASSLGGQPYGYTF. As DNA, the CDR3 is TGTGCCAGCAGTTTAGGGGGACAGCCTTATGGCTACACCTTC.

J is TRBJ2-2 and V is TRBV19, with a possible D match to TRBD1 (6 bases). CDR3 length equals 16 residues. The V gene's germline CDR1 is LNHDA and CDR2 SQIVND (reference sequence). With 4 bases removed from V and 2 bases from J, the gap between germline ends came to 14 bases. The CDR3 is CASSTKPGHNTGELFF. The DNA for the CDR3 is TGTGCCAGTAGTACCAAGCCGGGACATAACACCGGGGAGCTGTTTTTT. The full variable domain, its missing parts supplied by reference TRBV19 and TRBJ2-2, is DGGITQSPKYLFRKEGQNVTLSCEQNLNHDAMYWYRQDPGQGLRLIYYSQIVNDFQKGDIAEGYSVSREKKESFPLTVTSAQKNPTAFYLCASSTKPGHNTGELFFGEGSRLTVL.

This clone was picked up a small number of times. CDR3: CASSQVPTGGRQPQHF. Written as DNA, the CDR3 is TGCGCCAGCAGCCAAGTCCCGACAGGGGGTCGTCAGCCCCAGCATTTT. The rearrangement links TRBV4-1 to TRBJ1-5, with 9 nucleotides matching TRBD1. The CDR3 totals 16 residues. Trimming at V came to 1 base and at J to 6 bases, leaving 7 bases not matched to a gene. Germline V CDR1 and CDR2: MGHRA, YSYEKL.

The chain combines TRBV4-3 with TRBJ2-3, with a possible D match to TRBD1 (6 bases). From germline, CDR1 is LGHNA and CDR2 YSLEER. V lost 1 base and J lost 3, with 14 bases in between. The CDR3 spans 16 residues. CDR3 DNA: TGCGCCAGCAGCCAAGGAAGAAAGGGGACAACAGATACGCAGTATTTT. Amino acids: CASSQGRKGTTDTQYF.

The V call is TRBV11-3, the J call TRBJ2-2, with D perhaps matching TRBD2 (5 bases). Germline CDR1 and CDR2: SGHNT and YENEEA. V was cut by 1 base and J by 0 bases, with 6 bases left in between. The CDR3 totals 15 residues. The DNA for the CDR3 is TGTGCCAGCAGCTTAGCGGGGACGAACACCGGGGAGCTGTTTTTT. It codes for CASSLAGTNTGELFF.

The chain has TRBV6-5 and TRBJ2-3; 12 bases line up with TRBD1. This CDR3 region has 15 residues. Germline V gene lookup returns CDR1 MNHEY and CDR2 SVGAGI. Trimming removed 8 bases from V and 3 bases from J; junction bases left unmatched: 6. The chain's CDR3 is CASSGQGASTDTQYF. The DNA of the CDR3 is TGTGCCAGCTCGGGACAGGGGGCGAGTACAGATACGCAGTATTTT.

This clone appeared a few times. The V and J genes are TRBV14 and TRBJ2-5, with 13 bases identical to TRBD2. Trimming cost V 0 bases and J 7 bases; bases outside gene matches: 17. The V gene's germline CDR1 is SGHDN and CDR2 FVKESK. The CDR3 runs 20 residues. The DNA for the CDR3 is TGTGCCAGCAGCCAAGACCCGAGACTAGCGGGAGGTTACCCGAAAGGGACCCAGTACTTC. Translated: CASSQDPRLAGGYPKGTQYF.

This clone has just one count. CDR3 sequence (DNA): TGTGCCAGCAGCCCCCCCTTTTGGGACTATAAGGCAGATACGCAGTATTTT. Translated, it gives CASSPPFWDYKADTQYF. This chain links TRBV11-2 with TRBJ2-3, with 7 bases aligning to TRBD2. Per the germline V gene, CDR1 is SGHAT and CDR2 is FQNNGV. V was pared by 5 bases and J by 4 bases, with 15 bases of the junction left unmatched. The CDR3 is 17 residues long. Supplemented by reference TRBV11-2 and TRBJ2-3, the full variable domain reads EAGVAQSPRYKIIEKRQSVAFWCNPISGHATLYWYQQILGQGPKLLIQFQNNGVVDDSQLPKDRFSAERLKGVDSTLKIQPAKLEDSAVYLCASSPPFWDYKADTQYFGPGTRLTVL.